These 19 T cell receptor beta chains came from one sample sequenced in a study of regulatory T cells in long-lasting Graves disease. Time point here: newly diagnosed GD, antithyroid drugs for less than 3 months. PBMCs were the source of the RNA used for TCR sequencing. HTBI primers from iRepertoire and Arm-PCR of CDR3 regions yielded the TCR beta libraries. MiXCR was run by TCRdb on the multiplex PCR reads, yielding one entry per CDR3 protein. The sample has roughly 420,000 distinct CDR3 sequences, about 15% seen once. The same sample was also used in a study of T cells in Graves' hyperthyroidism and ophthalmopathy.

The specimen comprised peripheral blood mononuclear cells (PBMCs), sampled at new diagnosis, from a patient treated with antithyroid drugs. The origin of the receptors is a woman aged 45-60 years with Graves disease.

The rearrangement joins TRBV6-1 to TRBJ2-1, with 8 bases fitting TRBD2. The V and J ends lost 2 bases and 9 bases, in that order; junction bases with no gene match: 9. The CDR3 is 15 residues long. Germline loops: CDR1 MNHNS, CDR2 SASEGT. The CDR3 sequence is CASSEPGGGLGEQFF. As DNA, the CDR3 is TGTGCCAGCAGTGAACCGGGAGGGGGTTTGGGTGAGCAGTTCTTC.

This clonotype turned up a few times. The gene calls are TRBV6-1 and TRBJ2-2, with 7 positions matching TRBD2. The ends lost 10 bases at V and 6 bases at J; junction bases unmatched: 14. Germline V gene sequence: CDR1 MNHNS, CDR2 SASEGT. The CDR3 has 15 residues. DNA of the CDR3: TGTGCCAACAGCCACCGGGACTACCCACCCGGGGAGCTGTTTTTT. Amino acid sequence: CANSHRDYPPGELFF.

This clonotype was counted between two and nine times. The V gene is TRBV9, the J gene TRBJ2-5; D unclear. Between the trimmed V and J ends, which lost 0 bases and 0 bases, there was a span of 3 bases. The V gene's germline CDR1 is SGDLS and CDR2 YYNGEE. This CDR3 comprises 13 residues. The CDR3: CASSVGHQETQYF. The CDR3 bases are TGTGCCAGCAGCGTAGGCCACCAAGAGACCCAGTACTTC.

This clonotype has just a few counts. The gene calls are TRBV3-1 and TRBJ2-2; no clear D. Trimming stripped 1 base from V and 7 bases from J, with 4 bases between. The CDR3 sequence is 12 residues long. The V gene's germline CDR1 is LGHDT and CDR2 YNNKEL (reference sequence). As DNA, the CDR3 is TGTGCCAGCAGCCAAGTTATCGGGGAGCTGTTTTTT. It translates to CASSQVIGELFF.

This clonotype was counted ten times or more. The chain links TRBV12-3 or TRBV12-4 to TRBJ2-7, with TRBD2 matching over 7 bases. J was trimmed by 3 bases and V by 5 bases; bases with no gene match: 16. The length of the CDR3 is 17 residues. The CDR3 DNA reads as TGTGCCAGCAGTGCCCAGCGGGCAAGGGGAGGGTACTACGAGCAGTACTTC. Translation gives CASSAQRARGGYYEQYF.

This clonotype was observed a handful of times. The chain carries TRBV5-1 and TRBJ1-2; D is possibly TRBD1 (6 bases). The CDR3 totals 12 residues. Per germline, CDR1 SGHRS and CDR2 YFSETQ. With 4 bases removed from V and 8 bases from J, the gap between germline ends came to 12 bases. CDR3 DNA sequence: TGCGCCAGCAGCGTCAACAGGGACGGCTACACCTTC. Its translation is CASSVNRDGYTF.

This clonotype occurred many times. The rearrangement joins TRBV13 to TRBJ1-5; D remains unclear. Germline V gives CDR1 PRHDT, CDR2 FYEKMQ (reference sequence). The CDR3 contains 13 residues. The V gene lost 1 base and the J gene lost 6 bases, with 7 bases spanning the gap. CDR3 nucleotide sequence: TGTGCCAGCAGCTTAGCCCCCAGTCAGCCCCAGCATTTT. It yields the protein CASSLAPSQPQHF.

This clonotype was recorded at least ten times. The chain combines TRBV27 with TRBJ1-4; D ambiguous. The length of the CDR3 is 14 residues. With 7 bases removed from V and 0 bases from J, the gap between germline ends came to 9 bases. Per the germline V gene, CDR1 is MNHEY and CDR2 is SMNVEV (reference sequence). This chain's CDR3 is CASMQRATNEKLFF. In nucleotides, the CDR3 is TGTGCCAGCATGCAGCGAGCAACTAATGAAAAACTGTTTTTT.

This clonotype was detected ten times or more. The rearrangement joins TRBV28 to TRBJ2-1; D possibly corresponds to TRBD1 (5 bases). V dropped 5 bases and J dropped 4 bases, with 18 bases sitting between them. The V gene's germline CDR1 is MDHEN and CDR2 SYDVKM. The CDR3 is 16 residues long. CDR3 sequence: CASSHRTPWGYNEQFF. CDR3 nucleotides: TGTGCCAGCAGTCATCGGACACCTTGGGGATACAATGAGCAGTTCTTC.

This chain joins TRBV28 and TRBJ2-7; 9 nucleotides line up with TRBD1. V lost 5 bases to trimming and J lost 4 bases; unmatched junction nucleotides: 9. This CDR3 has 15 amino acids. From germline, CDR1 is MDHEN and CDR2 SYDVKM. In DNA form, the CDR3 reads TGTGCCAGCAGTAACGAGGACAGGGGAACTTACGAGCAGTACTTC. It yields the protein CASSNEDRGTYEQYF.

This clonotype was seen a few times. The chain uses TRBV5-1 and TRBJ2-1, with 8 bases fitting TRBD2. Unmatched junction bases numbered 8, after V lost 4 bases and J lost 8 bases. The CDR3 has 14 residues. Germline V gives CDR1 SGHRS, CDR2 YFSETQ. DNA for the CDR3: TGCGCCAGCAGCACGGGACTAGGGGTTGATGAGCAGTTCTTC. Its translation: CASSTGLGVDEQFF. Based on the CDR3 plus reference TRBV5-1 and TRBJ2-1, the full variable domain is KAGVTQTPRYLIKTRGQQVTLSCSPISGHRSVSWYQQTPGQGLQFLFEYFSETQRNKGNFPGRFSGRQFSNSRSEMNVSTLELGDSALYLCASSTGLGVDEQFFGPGTRLTVL.

This clonotype has ten or more counts. The chain joins TRBV7-3 to TRBJ1-1, with D maybe TRBD1 (6 bases). Germline-derived CDR1 and CDR2 are SGHTA and FQGTGA. V dropped 6 bases and J dropped 4 bases, with 12 bases sitting between them. The CDR3 sequence is 13 residues long. CDR3 sequence reads: CASRLTGSTEAFF. CDR3 DNA: TGTGCCAGCAGACTGACAGGAAGCACTGAAGCTTTCTTT.

The chain has TRBV27 and TRBJ2-7, with D possibly TRBD1 on 6 matching bases. Germline CDR1 and CDR2: MNHEY and SMNVEV (reference sequence). The V gene lost 5 bases and the J gene lost 0 bases, with 8 bases spanning the gap. The CDR3 runs to 13 residues. CDR3 sequence (DNA): TGTGCCAGCAGTGGACAGTTCTCCTACGAGCAGTACTTC. Its protein product is CASSGQFSYEQYF.

Regarding this clonotype: One end of the junction is discordant with germline, which a read error may explain. This chain joins TRBV12-3 or TRBV12-4 and TRBJ1-6, with TRBD1 as a possible D gene (5 bases). There are 17 residues in the CDR3. CDR3 region: CASSFGSGNSHNSPLHF. DNA for the CDR3: TGTGCCAGCAGTTTTGGGTCAGGGAACTCCCATAATTCACCCCTCCACTTT.

This clonotype was picked up one time. V and J are TRBV25-1 and TRBJ2-1; 7 nucleotides line up with TRBD1. Near its end, the DNA agrees better with TRBJ2-5, so the J call may be wrong. The germline V gene has CDR1 MGHDK and CDR2 SYGVNS. CDR3 length equals 15 residues. The CDR3 DNA follows: TGTGCCAGCGCTAGGGGGCACGGTCTCCAAGAGACCCAGTACTTC. Translated: CASARGHGLQETQYF.

In its sample, this clonotype was seen a few times. The V and J genes are TRBV7-3 and TRBJ2-1; no clear D gene. The V gene's germline CDR1 is SGHTA and CDR2 FQGTGA. This CDR3 contains 11 residues. Trimming took off 10 bases at V and 4 bases at J, with 8 bases between the two ends. The CDR3 protein is CATDPYNEQFF. CDR3 nucleotide sequence: TGTGCCACCGACCCGTACAATGAGCAGTTCTTC.

This clonotype was detected only a few times. The chain carries TRBV29-1 and TRBJ2-7, with D perhaps TRBD2 (6 bases). V lost 7 bases and J 3 bases, leaving 16 bases between the germline ends. The CDR3 is made up of 13 amino acids. CDR1 is SQVTM, CDR2 ANQGSEA, per germline. The CDR3 DNA sequence: TGCAGCGCCACTGGGGGGAGGCTCTACGAGCAGTACTTC. It codes for CSATGGRLYEQYF.

This clonotype was observed a handful of times. The chain employs TRBV10-1 and TRBJ2-1; D remains ambiguous. The CDR3 spans 14 residues. The V end lost 2 bases, the J end lost 4 bases, and 9 bases lay between the germline ends. Per germline, CDR1 WNHNN and CDR2 SYGVQD (reference sequence). The CDR3 region has the DNA TGCGCCAGCAGTGAGAATCAACTTTACAATGAGCAGTTCTTC. This sequence encodes CASSENQLYNEQFF.

This clonotype was counted many times. This chain connects TRBV2 to TRBJ1-5; the D is unclear. CDR3 length: 15 residues. The V end lost 1 base, the J end lost 4 bases, and 11 bases lay between the germline ends. The germline V gene encodes CDR1 SNHLY and CDR2 FYNNEI. CDR3 sequence reads: CASSEDGQANQPQHF. Written as DNA, the CDR3 is TGTGCCAGCAGTGAAGATGGGCAGGCTAATCAGCCCCAGCATTTT.